This TCR beta chain was captured in a study of shared clonotypes between healthy human individuals. V dropped 6 bases and J dropped 3 bases, with 10 bases sitting between them. The CDR3 totals 13 residues. Germline CDR1 MNHEY, CDR2 SMNVEV (reference sequence). Assay: immunoSEQ multiplex PCR; the TCRdb copy retains only in-frame clones and omits some. The sample consists of a few hundred thousand clones, around 90% of them appearing once. The chain employs TRBV27 and TRBJ2-3; D is tentatively TRBD1 or TRBD2 (6 bases each). Specimen: memory CD8+ T cells sorted from blood. Specified subset: CD45RO+ cells pooled with CCR7-negative TemRA cells. The receptor comes from a man between 18 and 29 years old in good health. In DNA, the CDR3 is TGTGCCAGCAGCGGGGGCGGGACAGATACGCAGTATTTT. As protein: CASSGGGTDTQYF.